This T cell receptor beta chain emerged from a study of Graves' ophthalmopathy and Graves' hyperthyroidism. Study-wide results and caveats: Distinction of ophthalmopathy from stable hyperthyroidism by a 13-signature model reached about 87% sensitivity and roughly 78% specificity.

The V segment lost 2 bases and the J segment 6 bases; nucleotides outside the gene matches: 6. The CDR3 has 15 residues. From germline, CDR1 is ENHRY and CDR2 SYGVKD. Amplification from RNA transcripts yielded the TCR beta CDR3 regions. Scientists carried out first-round RT-PCR using HTBI primers and then a second-round multiplex PCR. MiXCR was run by TCRdb on the multiplex PCR reads, yielding one entry per CDR3 protein. The sample has around 1,200,000 distinct CDR3 sequences; roughly 35% are singletons. Enrollment excluded any patients with other autoimmune diseases, uncontrolled infections, pregnancy or lactation. Of note for this clonotype: Its antigen is unidentified.

Sequenced input: peripheral blood or thyroid tissue (not recorded which). The V and J genes are TRBV10-3 and TRBJ1-5; 8 nucleotides agree with TRBD1. This receptor was obtained from an adult man with Graves' hyperthyroidism. The CDR3 nucleotides are TGTGCCATCAGTGAGGACGGACAGGGCGGTCAGCCCCAGCATTTT. It encodes CAISEDGQGGQPQHF.